This TCR beta chain was obtained from a study of CD8+ T cells in alopecia areata. This CDR3 contains 14 residues. The V and J ends lost 4 bases and 5 bases respectively, with 17 bases between them. Germline V lookup: CDR1 SQVTM, CDR2 ANQGSEA. As to treatment: oral pan-JAK inhibitor, 5-10 mg twice daily. It was cDNA, reverse transcribed from extracted RNA, that served as the sequencing template. Here immunoSEQ multiplex PCR was the method, and the copy in TCRdb shows in-frame clones only, minus some. This sample has under 350,000 clones, with about 62% found just once. Sequencing used CD4+ T cells sorted from blood, obtained at week 24, from a patient treated with tofacitinib. This TCR came from a human donor with alopecia areata. This rearrangement joins TRBV29-1 to TRBJ1-2; D is undetermined. DNA for the CDR3: TGCAGCGTTGGGGCCCAGCTCCTGCCTTATGGCTACACCTTC. Amino acid sequence: CSVGAQLLPYGYTF.